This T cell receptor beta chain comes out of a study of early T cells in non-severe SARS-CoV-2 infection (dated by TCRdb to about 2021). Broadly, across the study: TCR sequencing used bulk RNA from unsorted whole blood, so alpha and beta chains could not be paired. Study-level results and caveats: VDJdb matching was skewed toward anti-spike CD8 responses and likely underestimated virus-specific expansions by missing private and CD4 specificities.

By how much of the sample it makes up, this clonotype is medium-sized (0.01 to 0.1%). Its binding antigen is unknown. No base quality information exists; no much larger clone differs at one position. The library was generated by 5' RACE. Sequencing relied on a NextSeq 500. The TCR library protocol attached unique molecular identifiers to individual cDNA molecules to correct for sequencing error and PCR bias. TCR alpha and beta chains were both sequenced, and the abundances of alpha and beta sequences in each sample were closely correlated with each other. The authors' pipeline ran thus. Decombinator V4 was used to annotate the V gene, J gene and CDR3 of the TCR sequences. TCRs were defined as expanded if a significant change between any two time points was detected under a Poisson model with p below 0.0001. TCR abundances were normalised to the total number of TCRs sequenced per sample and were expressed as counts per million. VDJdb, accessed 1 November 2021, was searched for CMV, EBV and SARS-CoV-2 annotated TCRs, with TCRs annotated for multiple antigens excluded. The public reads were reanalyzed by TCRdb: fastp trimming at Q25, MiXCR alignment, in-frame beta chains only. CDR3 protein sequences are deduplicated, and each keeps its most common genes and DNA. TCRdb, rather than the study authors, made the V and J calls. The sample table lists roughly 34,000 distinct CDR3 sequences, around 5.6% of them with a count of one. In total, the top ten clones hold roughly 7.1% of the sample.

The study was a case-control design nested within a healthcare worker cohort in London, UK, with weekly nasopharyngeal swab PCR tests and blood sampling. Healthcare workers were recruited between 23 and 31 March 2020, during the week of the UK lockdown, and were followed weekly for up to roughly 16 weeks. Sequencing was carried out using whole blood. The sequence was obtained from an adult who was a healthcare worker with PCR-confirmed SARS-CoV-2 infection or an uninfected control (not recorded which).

Here is the DNA: TGCAGGGCTGAAGGGCCGGGAAACACCATATATTTT. Translation gives CRAEGPGNTIYF. The chain links TRBV20-1 with TRBJ1-3, with no reliable assignment of the D segment. Per the germline V gene (reference sequence), DFQATT is the CDR1 and SNEGSKA is the CDR2. Including cysteine and phenylalanine, the CDR3 has 12 amino acids. Just CDR3 DNA is preserved here, 36 bases in frame from base 1.